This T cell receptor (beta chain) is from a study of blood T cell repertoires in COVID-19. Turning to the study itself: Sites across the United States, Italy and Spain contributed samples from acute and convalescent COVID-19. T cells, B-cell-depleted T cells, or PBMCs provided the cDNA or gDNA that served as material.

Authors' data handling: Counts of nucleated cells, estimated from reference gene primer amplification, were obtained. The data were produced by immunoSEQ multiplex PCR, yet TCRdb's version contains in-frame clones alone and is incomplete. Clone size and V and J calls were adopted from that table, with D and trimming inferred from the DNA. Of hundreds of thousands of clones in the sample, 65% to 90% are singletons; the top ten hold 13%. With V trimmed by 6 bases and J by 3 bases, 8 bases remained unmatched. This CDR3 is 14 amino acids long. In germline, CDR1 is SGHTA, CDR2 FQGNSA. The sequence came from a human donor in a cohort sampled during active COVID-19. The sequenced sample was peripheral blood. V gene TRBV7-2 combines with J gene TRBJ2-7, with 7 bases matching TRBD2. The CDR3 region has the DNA TGTGCCAGCAGGCCCGCCGGGGGGAACTACGAGCAGTACTTC. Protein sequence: CASRPAGGNYEQYF.